This TCR beta chain was recorded in a study of cytomegalovirus exposure and HLA in healthy donors. Germline CDR1 LNHDA, CDR2 SQIVND (reference sequence). The CDR3 sequence is 13 residues long. V was pared by 7 bases and J by 4 bases, with 13 bases between. Donors counted as nominally healthy when sampled, yet unrecorded immune exposures were likely. The PCR was carried out with 60 Vbeta primers and 13 Jbeta primers. The data were produced by immunoSEQ multiplex PCR, yet TCRdb's version contains in-frame clones alone and is incomplete. This sample has 150,000 to 200,000 clones, with approximately 71% found just once.

This chain connects TRBV19 to TRBJ2-5; tentatively, D is TRBD1 (6 bases). The sample consisted of PBMCs. This clonotype was obtained from a young man in good health and CMV-seropositive. This CDR3 reads CASTDTGRETQYF. The CDR3 DNA reads TGTGCCAGTACCGATACAGGGAGAGAGACCCAGTACTTC.